These T cell receptor beta chains were read from a single sample in a study of T cell responses to AZD1222 COVID-19 vaccine. Measured with immunoSEQ multiplex PCR; TCRdb has only the in-frame clones, and not every one. The repertoire holds about 120,000 clones, with around 93% as singletons. The source was peripheral blood, collected 28 days after the second AZD1222 dose. All receptors come from an adult who received the AZD1222 COVID-19 vaccine. Both conserved end residues are part of each CDR3. Each record gives: D gene, clone size, J gene, V gene, CDR3 protein, CDR3 DNA. The D gene is left open where the match is weak. The size field is filled for only some rows; it gives once, few, many or a size class.

D gene: -
clone size: -
J gene: TRBJ1-1
V gene: TRBV29-1
CDR3 protein: CSVAGLNTEAFF
CDR3 DNA: TGCAGCGTAGCAGGGTTGAACACTGAAGCTTTCTTT

D gene: -
clone size: -
J gene: TRBJ2-1
V gene: TRBV4-1
CDR3 protein: CASSQVADSYNEQFF
CDR3 DNA: TGCGCCAGCAGCCAAGTGGCCGACTCCTACAATGAGCAGTTCTTC

D gene: -
clone size: -
J gene: TRBJ2-5
V gene: TRBV7-9
CDR3 protein: CASNSPPRPNQYF
CDR3 DNA: TGTGCCAGCAACTCCCCCCCCCGGCCCAACCAGTACTTC

D gene: -
clone size: once
J gene: TRBJ2-7
V gene: TRBV7-9
CDR3 protein: CASSPVTGGRAYEQYF
CDR3 DNA: TGTGCCAGCAGCCCTGTTACCGGCGGGCGGGCCTACGAGCAGTACTTC

D gene: -
clone size: -
J gene: TRBJ2-7
V gene: TRBV20-1
CDR3 protein: CSASWGFFYEQYF
CDR3 DNA: TGCAGTGCTAGTTGGGGGTTCTTTTACGAGCAGTACTTC

D gene: -
clone size: -
J gene: TRBJ1-1
V gene: TRBV28
CDR3 protein: CASRVNTEAFF
CDR3 DNA: TGTGCCAGCCGGGTGAACACTGAAGCTTTCTTT

D gene: -
clone size: -
J gene: TRBJ1-5
V gene: TRBV2
CDR3 protein: CASSEQISNQPQHF
CDR3 DNA: TGTGCCAGCAGTGAACAGATAAGCAATCAGCCCCAGCATTTT

D gene: -
clone size: -
J gene: TRBJ2-7
V gene: TRBV7-9
CDR3 protein: CASSLGQDYSYEQYF
CDR3 DNA: TGTGCCAGCAGCTTAGGACAGGATTACTCCTACGAGCAGTACTTC

D gene: -
clone size: -
J gene: TRBJ2-5
V gene: TRBV3-1/TRBV3-2
CDR3 protein: CASSQDGPKTQYF
CDR3 DNA: TGTGCCAGCAGCCAAGATGGTCCGAAGACCCAGTACTTC

D gene: -
clone size: -
J gene: TRBJ2-2
V gene: TRBV3-1/TRBV3-2
CDR3 protein: CASSPNTGELFF
CDR3 DNA: TGTGCCAGCAGCCCAAACACCGGGGAGCTGTTTTTT

D gene: -
clone size: -
J gene: TRBJ2-7
V gene: TRBV19
CDR3 protein: CASSIGALTYF
CDR3 DNA: TGTGCCAGTAGTATCGGAGCCTTGACGTACTTC

D gene: TRBD1
clone size: -
J gene: TRBJ1-2
V gene: TRBV6-5
CDR3 protein: CASSYSGQGINGYTF
CDR3 DNA: TGTGCCAGCAGTTACTCGGGACAGGGAATCAATGGCTACACCTTC

D gene: -
clone size: once
J gene: TRBJ1-3
V gene: TRBV28
CDR3 protein: CASSPRGQPLGNTIYF
CDR3 DNA: TGTGCCAGCAGTCCCCGAGGACAGCCCCTCGGGAACACCATATATTTT

D gene: -
clone size: -
J gene: TRBJ1-3
V gene: TRBV7-9
CDR3 protein: CASSPERGSSGNTIYF
CDR3 DNA: TGTGCCAGCAGCCCGGAGAGGGGGAGCTCTGGAAACACCATATATTTT

D gene: TRBD1
clone size: -
J gene: TRBJ1-6
V gene: TRBV10-3
CDR3 protein: CAISETGQGNSPLHF
CDR3 DNA: TGTGCCATCAGTGAGACGGGACAGGGGAATTCACCCCTCCACTTT

D gene: -
clone size: -
J gene: TRBJ1-5
V gene: TRBV2
CDR3 protein: CASSRQISNQPQHF
CDR3 DNA: TGTGCCAGCAGCCGACAGATTAGCAATCAGCCCCAGCATTTT

D gene: TRBD1
clone size: few
J gene: TRBJ2-2
V gene: TRBV23-1
CDR3 protein: CATSTRTGNTGELFF
CDR3 DNA: TGCGCCACCTCCACCAGGACAGGGAACACCGGGGAGCTGTTTTTT

D gene: -
clone size: -
J gene: TRBJ1-2
V gene: TRBV12-3/TRBV12-4
CDR3 protein: CASSITGNYGYTF
CDR3 DNA: TGTGCCAGCAGTATCACAGGGAACTATGGCTACACCTTC

D gene: -
clone size: once
J gene: TRBJ2-3
V gene: TRBV27
CDR3 protein: CASALTGGPTDTQYF
CDR3 DNA: TGTGCCAGCGCTCTGACAGGAGGCCCCACAGATACGCAGTATTTT

D gene: -
clone size: -
J gene: TRBJ2-7
V gene: TRBV2
CDR3 protein: CASSEVLEQYF
CDR3 DNA: TGTGCCAGCAGTGAAGTCTTAGAGCAGTACTTC

D gene: TRBD2
clone size: -
J gene: TRBJ2-2
V gene: TRBV7-9
CDR3 protein: CASSLAYRAGEEGTGELFF
CDR3 DNA: TGTGCCAGCAGCTTAGCGTATAGAGCGGGGGAGGAGGGTACCGGGGAGCTGTTTTTT

D gene: TRBD1
clone size: -
J gene: TRBJ1-4
V gene: TRBV28
CDR3 protein: CASRSGGIDEKLFF
CDR3 DNA: TGTGCCAGCCGCTCAGGGGGTATAGATGAAAAACTGTTTTTT

D gene: TRBD1
clone size: -
J gene: TRBJ2-7
V gene: TRBV6-4
CDR3 protein: CASSDSPGQGEQYF
CDR3 DNA: TGTGCCAGCAGTGACTCGCCCGGACAGGGCGAGCAGTACTTC

D gene: TRBD1
clone size: -
J gene: TRBJ1-1
V gene: TRBV23-1
CDR3 protein: CASSRRPTARQGGVRVNTEAFF
CDR3 DNA: TGCGCCAGCAGCCGAAGACCCACTGCACGACAGGGGGGGGTAAGAGTGAACACTGAAGCTTTCTTT

D gene: -
clone size: -
J gene: TRBJ2-1
V gene: TRBV29-1
CDR3 protein: CSVGPVGNEQFF
CDR3 DNA: TGCAGCGTTGGACCAGTCGGCAATGAGCAGTTCTTC

D gene: -
clone size: few
J gene: TRBJ2-7
V gene: TRBV25-1
CDR3 protein: CASTSGGFLPYEQYF
CDR3 DNA: TGTGCCAGCACTTCCGGGGGATTCTTACCCTACGAGCAGTACTTC

D gene: -
clone size: -
J gene: TRBJ2-6
V gene: TRBV10-3
CDR3 protein: CAISESKFSGANVLTF
CDR3 DNA: TGTGCCATCAGTGAGTCGAAGTTCTCTGGGGCCAACGTCCTGACTTTC

D gene: -
clone size: -
J gene: TRBJ1-1
V gene: TRBV5-1
CDR3 protein: CASSLSTETEAFF
CDR3 DNA: TGCGCCAGCAGCTTGTCAACCGAGACTGAAGCTTTCTTT

D gene: -
clone size: -
J gene: TRBJ2-7
V gene: TRBV6-5
CDR3 protein: CASSYSVINYEQYF
CDR3 DNA: TGTGCCAGCAGTTACTCAGTGATAAATTACGAGCAGTACTTC

D gene: TRBD1
clone size: -
J gene: TRBJ2-5
V gene: TRBV28
CDR3 protein: CASSWTGFMKETQYF
CDR3 DNA: TGTGCCAGCTCATGGACAGGGTTCATGAAAGAGACCCAGTACTTC

D gene: -
clone size: once
J gene: TRBJ1-2
V gene: TRBV5-8
CDR3 protein: CASSFGTAYGYTF
CDR3 DNA: TGTGCCAGCAGCTTCGGGACTGCCTATGGCTACACCTTC

D gene: TRBD2
clone size: -
J gene: TRBJ2-1
V gene: TRBV2
CDR3 protein: CASILRGVAAYNEQFF
CDR3 DNA: TGTGCCAGCATCCTCCGGGGGGTAGCGGCGTACAATGAGCAGTTCTTC

D gene: -
clone size: -
J gene: TRBJ2-1
V gene: TRBV19
CDR3 protein: CASSMWDRAGHEQFF
CDR3 DNA: TGTGCCAGTAGTATGTGGGACCGAGCGGGCCATGAGCAGTTCTTC

D gene: -
clone size: -
J gene: TRBJ1-3
V gene: TRBV6-1
CDR3 protein: CASSELAGTGNTIYF
CDR3 DNA: TGTGCCAGCAGTGAACTCGCGGGCACTGGAAACACCATATATTTT

D gene: -
clone size: -
J gene: TRBJ1-1
V gene: TRBV18
CDR3 protein: CASSPGWSGVTEAFF
CDR3 DNA: TGTGCCAGCTCACCTGGTTGGTCGGGGGTCACTGAAGCTTTCTTT

D gene: -
clone size: -
J gene: TRBJ2-2
V gene: TRBV2
CDR3 protein: CASSRTGMNTGELFF
CDR3 DNA: TGTGCCAGCAGTCGAACAGGGATGAACACCGGGGAGCTGTTTTTT

D gene: -
clone size: -
J gene: TRBJ2-7
V gene: TRBV6-5
CDR3 protein: CASIAGTTSSYEQYF
CDR3 DNA: TGTGCCAGCATCGCAGGGACAACAAGCTCCTACGAGCAGTACTTC